This passage covers 18 T cell receptor beta chains from one sample sequenced in a study of blood T cells in healthy people across ages. For the second PCR, which ran for about 7 to 12 cycles, a sample-barcoded 5' primer and a J-beta primer mix were used. TCRdb used MiXCR to reprocess the 5' RACE reads, holding one entry per CDR3 protein. In the table there are approximately 350,000 distinct CDR3 sequences, 45% to 60% of which are singletons. The specimen was blood. Every receptor here comes from a man aged 55-75 years in good health.

This rearrangement joins TRBV3-1 to TRBJ2-1; 9 nucleotides match TRBD1. CDR3 size: 15 residues. Germline CDR1 LGHDT, CDR2 YNNKEL (reference sequence). With 5 bases clipped from V and 7 bases from J, the junction kept 9 bases outside the gene matches. The CDR3, as DNA: TGTGCCAGCAGCTCAACAGGGGGCATCAGGAATGAGCAGTTCTTC. It is translated as CASSSTGGIRNEQFF.

This clonotype was observed a handful of times. The chain links TRBV7-2 to TRBJ2-1; 14 nucleotides match TRBD2. Germline trimming cut 3 bases from V and 4 bases from J; bases unmatched to any gene: 8. CDR1 is SGHTA, CDR2 FQGNSA, per germline. CDR3 length: 18 residues. As DNA, the CDR3 is TGTGCCAGCAGCTTGGGGACTAGCGGGAGTCTGGGATACAATGAGCAGTTCTTC. Amino acids: CASSLGTSGSLGYNEQFF.

This clonotype was observed at least ten times. CDR3 nucleotide sequence: TGTGCCAGCAGCCCCCCGGGGCTCCGAAATGAAAAACTGTTTTTT. Translated: CASSPPGLRNEKLFF. The chain carries TRBV27 and TRBJ1-4; weak D call: TRBD1 (5 bases). The germline V and J ends were trimmed by 6 bases and 5 bases, with 16 bases remaining between them. CDR1 is MNHEY, CDR2 SMNVEV, per germline (reference sequence). CDR3 length equals 15 residues.

The chain links TRBV3-1 to TRBJ2-7; 8 bases agree with TRBD2. CDR1 is LGHDT, CDR2 YNNKEL, per germline (reference sequence). Unmatched junction bases numbered 4, after V lost 1 base and J lost 2 bases. The CDR3 has 15 residues. The CDR3 nucleotides are TGTGCCAGCAGCCAAGGCCCCGGGAGGGCCTACGAGCAGTACTTC. Its translation: CASSQGPGRAYEQYF.

This chain uses TRBV6-2 or TRBV6-3 with TRBJ2-1, with 8 nucleotides matching TRBD2. CDR1 is MNHEY, CDR2 SVGEGT, per germline. This CDR3 has 13 amino acids. The CDR3 DNA sequence: TGTACCGGCAAAGGGTCGGGGGGGCATGAGCAGTTCTTC. The encoded protein is CTGKGSGGHEQFF.

This clonotype appeared a few times. The V and J genes are TRBV7-2 and TRBJ2-1; 10 nucleotides agree with TRBD2. This CDR3 is 16 amino acids long. After removal of 1 base from V and 3 bases from J, the junction contained 3 bases not matched to a gene. Germline CDR1 reads SGHTA; CDR2 reads FQGNSA. The DNA of the CDR3 is TGTGCCAGCAGCTTAGGGCCTAGCGGGAGCTACAATGAGCAGTTCTTC. Residues: CASSLGPSGSYNEQFF.

The chain is built from TRBV11-2 and TRBJ1-1; D is unclear. Germline assignment: CDR1 SGHAT and CDR2 FQNNGV. This CDR3 has 14 amino acids. V was shortened by 5 bases and J by 1 base, with 11 bases between the two germline ends. CDR3 nucleotides: TGTGCCAGCAGCCCTTATCGAAAGAACACTGAAGCTTTCTTT. Translated, it gives CASSPYRKNTEAFF.

The chain couples TRBV6-1 to TRBJ2-1; D perhaps matches TRBD2 (7 bases). The DNA end is a closer match to TRBJ2-7, so the J assignment may be wrong. The germline CDR1 and CDR2 sequences are MNHNS and SASEGT. This CDR3 comprises 14 residues. The CDR3 region has the DNA TGTGCCAGCAGTGAAGTGGGGGGGCCAAATGAGCAGTACTTC. It is translated as CASSEVGGPNEQYF.

The rearrangement joins TRBV7-2 to TRBJ2-1; D uncertain. The CDR3 spans 14 residues. Germline V gives CDR1 SGHTA, CDR2 FQGNSA. The V and J ends lost 1 base and 8 bases respectively, with 12 bases between them. Here the CDR3 DNA reads TGTGCCAGCAGCTTAGATGGCCCCCTGGATGAGCAGTTCTTC. Amino acids: CASSLDGPLDEQFF.

The chain uses TRBV7-9 and TRBJ2-2, with D unclear. The CDR3 spans 14 residues. Germline V gene lookup returns CDR1 SEHNR and CDR2 FQNEAQ (reference sequence). V was cut by 0 bases and J by 1 base, with 3 bases left in between. CDR3: CASSLALNTGELFF. CDR3 nucleotide sequence: TGTGCCAGCAGCTTAGCGTTGAACACCGGGGAGCTGTTTTTT.

V gene TRBV11-2 combines with J gene TRBJ2-3; D remains ambiguous. The V and J ends lost 4 bases and 6 bases respectively, with 17 bases between them. This CDR3 comprises 15 residues. The germline gives CDR1 SGHAT, CDR2 FQNNGV. The CDR3 region is CASSSPRMPRDTQYF. For the CDR3, the DNA is TGTGCCAGCAGCTCCCCTCGGATGCCCAGGGATACGCAGTATTTT.

This chain joins TRBV20-1 and TRBJ2-1; D may correspond to TRBD1 or TRBD2 (6 bases each). Between the trimmed V and J ends, which lost 6 bases and 0 bases, there was a span of 12 bases. This CDR3 comprises 14 residues. Germline CDR1 reads DFQATT; CDR2 reads SNEGSKA (reference sequence). CDR3 nucleotides: TGCAGTGCGGGGGGCCCCAGCTCCTACAATGAGCAGTTCTTC. This translates into CSAGGPSSYNEQFF.

The table lists this clonotype with a few counts. The V gene is TRBV25-1, the J gene TRBJ1-2; D uncertain. V shed 3 bases and J shed 6 bases, with 11 bases lying between them. The V gene's germline CDR1 is MGHDK and CDR2 SYGVNS. This CDR3 comprises 13 residues. The CDR3 bases are TGTGCCAGCAGTGACACCGGGCCCCATGGCTACACCTTC. Amino acid sequence: CASSDTGPHGYTF.

V gene TRBV29-1 combines with J gene TRBJ2-5; D is perhaps TRBD1 (6 bases). The CDR3 is 13 amino acids. V lost 8 bases to trimming and J lost 1 base, with 14 bases between them. CDR1 is SQVTM, CDR2 ANQGSEA, per germline. CDR3 DNA sequence: TGCAGCTTAGTCGAGGACAGCCAAGAGACCCAGTACTTC. As protein: CSLVEDSQETQYF. The full variable domain, rest sourced from reference TRBV29-1 and TRBJ2-5, is SAVISQKPSRDICQRGTSLTIQCQVDSQVTMMFWYRQQPGQSLTLIATANQGSEATYESGFVIDKFPISRPNLTFSTLTVSNMSPEDSSIYLCSLVEDSQETQYFGPGTRLLVL.

The V call is TRBV20-1, the J call TRBJ2-7; 8 nucleotides align to TRBD1. CDR3 length equals 13 residues. CDR1 and CDR2 (germline): DFQATT, SNEGSKA (reference sequence). Trimming took 6 bases from V and 1 from J; bases not matched to a gene: 5. The CDR3 DNA reads TGCAGTGCACGCCGACAGGGGTCCTACGAGCAGTACTTC. Encoded protein: CSARRQGSYEQYF.

This clonotype was picked up many times. V gene TRBV12-3 or TRBV12-4 combines with J gene TRBJ2-5, with a tentative D call TRBD1 (6 bases). This CDR3 is 13 amino acids long. V was pared by 5 bases and J by 4 bases, with 11 bases between. The CDR3 DNA sequence: TGTGCCAGCAGTACGACAGGAGTAGAGACCCAGTACTTC. Its translation: CASSTTGVETQYF.

V gene TRBV27 combines with J gene TRBJ2-5; D may correspond to TRBD1 or TRBD2 (6 bases each). This CDR3 contains 16 residues. V lost 2 bases, J lost 1 base, and 14 bases lay in between. The germline CDR1 and CDR2 sequences are MNHEY and SMNVEV (reference sequence). CDR3 amino acids: CASSLRGTSPQETQYF. For the CDR3, the DNA is TGTGCCAGCAGTTTACGGGGGACATCACCCCAAGAGACCCAGTACTTC.

The CDR3 loop is CASSGRQGGSNIQYF. CDR3 nucleotides: TGTGCCAGCAGTGGTCGACAGGGAGGGTCAAACATTCAGTACTTC. V usage is TRBV25-1 and J usage is TRBJ2-4; D is possibly TRBD1 or TRBD2 (7 bases each). V was cut by 4 bases and J by 6 bases, with 16 bases left in between. This CDR3 is built from 15 residues. Per the germline V gene, CDR1 is MGHDK and CDR2 is SYGVNS. The complete variable domain, with remaining parts taken from reference TRBV25-1 and TRBJ2-4, reads EADIYQTPRYLVIGTGKKITLECSQTMGHDKMYWYQQDPGMELHLIHYSYGVNSTEKGDLSSESTVSRIRTEHFPLTLESARPSHTSQYLCASSGRQGGSNIQYFGAGTRLSVL.